Here is one TCR beta chain with its context. In the original processing: Estimation of nucleated cell counts relied on the amplification of reference gene primers. Generated by immunoSEQ multiplex PCR, the TCRdb table keeps only in-frame clones and is missing some. D and trimming were read from the DNA, whereas the V and J calls and clone size are those reported in that table. This table holds about 170,000 clones, about 83% found once. Germline assignment: CDR1 SGHAT and CDR2 FQNNGV. CDR3 length: 13 amino acids. V gave up 1 base and J gave up 8 bases; unmatched junction bases: 0. This record comes from a study of blood T cell repertoires in COVID-19. Across the whole study: Donors in the United States, Italy and Spain gave samples during acute or convalescent COVID-19.

This chain connects TRBV11-2 to TRBJ1-4, with TRBD1 matching over 8 bases. The sequence was obtained from a woman between 65 and 79 years old who had recovered from COVID-19. Specimen: peripheral blood. CDR3 region: CASSLAGGEKLFF. For the CDR3, the DNA is TGTGCCAGCAGCTTAGCAGGGGGCGAAAAACTGTTTTTT.